Sequencing of this T cell receptor beta chain was carried out in a study of blood T cell repertoires in COVID-19. The overall study: Material from acute and convalescent COVID-19 was sourced from the United States, Italy and Spain. PBMCs, B-cell-depleted T cells, or T cells were the source of the cDNA or gDNA that made up the material.

In the original workflow: It was from reference gene primer amplification that nucleated cell counts were estimated. Produced via immunoSEQ multiplex PCR; TCRdb's table is partial and in-frame only. From that table come the V and J calls and clone size; the DNA was used to work out D and trimming. The sample contains more than 85,000 clones, approximately 90% of which appear only once. Per germline, CDR1 LNHDA and CDR2 SQIVND (reference sequence). Trimming shortened V by 5 bases and J by 7 bases, and 14 bases separated the two germline ends. This CDR3 contains 14 residues. This clonotype was obtained from a woman aged 45-59 years with acute or convalescent COVID-19. Sequencing was performed on peripheral blood. The chain recombines TRBV19 with TRBJ1-4, with D possibly matching TRBD1 (6 bases). In DNA form, the CDR3 reads TGTGCCAGTAGTTACAGGGCCTCAGTTGAAAAACTGTTTTTT. It translates to CASSYRASVEKLFF.